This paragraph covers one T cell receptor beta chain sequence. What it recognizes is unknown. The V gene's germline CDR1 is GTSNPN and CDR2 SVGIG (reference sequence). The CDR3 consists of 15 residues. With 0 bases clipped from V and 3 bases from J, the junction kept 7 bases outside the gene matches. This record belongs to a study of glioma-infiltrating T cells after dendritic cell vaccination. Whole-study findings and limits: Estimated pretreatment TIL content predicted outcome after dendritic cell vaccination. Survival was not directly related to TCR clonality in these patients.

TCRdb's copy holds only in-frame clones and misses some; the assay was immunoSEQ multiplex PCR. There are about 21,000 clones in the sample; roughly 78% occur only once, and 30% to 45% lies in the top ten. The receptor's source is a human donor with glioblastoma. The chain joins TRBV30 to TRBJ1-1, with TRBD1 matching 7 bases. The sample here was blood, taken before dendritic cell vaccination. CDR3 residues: CAWSVSNTGDTEAFF. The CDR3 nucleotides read TGTGCCTGGAGTGTATCCAATACAGGGGACACTGAAGCTTTCTTT.